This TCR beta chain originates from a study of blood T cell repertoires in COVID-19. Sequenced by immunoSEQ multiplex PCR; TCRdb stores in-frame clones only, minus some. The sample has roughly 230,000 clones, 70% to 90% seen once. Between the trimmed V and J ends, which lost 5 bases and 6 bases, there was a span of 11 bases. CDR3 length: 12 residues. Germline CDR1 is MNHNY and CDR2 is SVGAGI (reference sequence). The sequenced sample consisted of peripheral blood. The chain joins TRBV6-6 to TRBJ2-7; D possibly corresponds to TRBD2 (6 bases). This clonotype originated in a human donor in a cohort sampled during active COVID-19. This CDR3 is CASSHGGPEQYF. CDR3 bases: TGTGCCAGCAGTCACGGGGGTCCCGAGCAGTACTTC.